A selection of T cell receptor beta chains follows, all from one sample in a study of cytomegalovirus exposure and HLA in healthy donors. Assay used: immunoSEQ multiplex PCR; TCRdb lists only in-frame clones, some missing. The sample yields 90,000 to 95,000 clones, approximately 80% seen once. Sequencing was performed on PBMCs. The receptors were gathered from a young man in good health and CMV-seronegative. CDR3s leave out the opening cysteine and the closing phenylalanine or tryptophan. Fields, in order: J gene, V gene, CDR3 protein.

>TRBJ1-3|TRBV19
ASSIAGFSGNTIY
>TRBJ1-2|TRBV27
ASSPGGGPDYGYT
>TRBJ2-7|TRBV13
ASSLRQGADEQY
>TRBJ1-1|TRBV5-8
ASSFKAGYTEAF
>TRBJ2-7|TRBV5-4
ASSPQRGGTYEQY
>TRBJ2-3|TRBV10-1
ASSESQRGPTDTQY
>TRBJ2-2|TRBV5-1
ASSLDRVTGELF
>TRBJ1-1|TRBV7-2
ASGGPGQGMNTEAF
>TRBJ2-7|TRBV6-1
ASSVGQGGREQY
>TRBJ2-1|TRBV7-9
ASSYKSGYNEQF
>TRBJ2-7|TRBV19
ASSNGRRGAKTYEQY
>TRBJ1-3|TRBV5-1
ASSSGQGPYSGNTIY
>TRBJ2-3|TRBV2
ASSPTGIQTDTQY
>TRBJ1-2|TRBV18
ASSRDRGNYGYT
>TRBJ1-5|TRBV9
ASSATGTSNQPQH
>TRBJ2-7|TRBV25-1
ASSEWSSGVGEQY
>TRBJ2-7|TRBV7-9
SSSPSEVLYEQY
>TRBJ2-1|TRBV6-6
ASSTRDRGPRNEQF
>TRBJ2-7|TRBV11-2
ASSLVGGGTIEQY
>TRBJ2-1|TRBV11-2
ASSPDREAYNEQF
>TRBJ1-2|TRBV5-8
ASSFYQGNYGYT
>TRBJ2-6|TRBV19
ASTPGQGANGANVLT
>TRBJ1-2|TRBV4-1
ASSQLTGGKDYGYT
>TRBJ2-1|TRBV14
ASSQLLAGDFYNEQF
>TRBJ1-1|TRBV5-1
ASSPQTGGTEAF
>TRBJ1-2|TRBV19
ASSFQWRGANYGYT
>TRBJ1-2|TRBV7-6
ASSLDQNYGYA
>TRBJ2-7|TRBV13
ASSQEGGLSAEQY
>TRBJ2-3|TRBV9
ASSVMVGFADTQY
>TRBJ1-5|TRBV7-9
ASEQDGSGQPQH
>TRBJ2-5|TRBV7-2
ASSASGIQETQY
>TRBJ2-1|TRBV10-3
AISVQGSGGNNEQF
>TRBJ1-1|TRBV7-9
ASSLSGDTEAF
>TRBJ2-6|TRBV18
ASSPQGPHSGANVLT
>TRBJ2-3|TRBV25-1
ASTEGASTDTQY
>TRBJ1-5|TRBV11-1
ASSHRDRDNQPQH
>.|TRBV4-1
ASSPLYGALYEQY
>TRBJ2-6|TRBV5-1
ASSPTGAAGANVLT
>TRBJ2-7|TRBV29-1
SVALQGREQY
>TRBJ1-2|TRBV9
ASSSWGLIYGYT
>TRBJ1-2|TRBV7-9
ASSLGTVYGYT
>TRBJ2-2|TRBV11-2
ASSWYRGHTGELF
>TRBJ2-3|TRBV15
ATSRDQDTQY
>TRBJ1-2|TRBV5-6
ASSWDRVEA